This T cell receptor (beta chain) was captured in a study of siplizumab effects on memory and regulatory T cells. Only one count was recorded for this clone. This CDR3 is 13 amino acids long. Germline V CDR1 and CDR2: SGHRS, YFSETQ. The V end was cut by 0 bases, the J end by 4 bases, with 7 bases between. This table comes from immunoSEQ multiplex PCR, and its TCRdb copy is limited to in-frame clones, with some not included. The data show about 100,000 clones, 91% seen once. The chain links TRBV5-1 to TRBJ1-1; tentatively, D is TRBD1 (5 bases). The receptor comes from a human donor in good health. Input material: CD4+ T cells sorted from blood. In nucleotides, the CDR3 is TGCGCCAGCAGCTTGGCGGGGCGCACTGAAGCTTTCTTT. This encodes CASSLAGRTEAFF.